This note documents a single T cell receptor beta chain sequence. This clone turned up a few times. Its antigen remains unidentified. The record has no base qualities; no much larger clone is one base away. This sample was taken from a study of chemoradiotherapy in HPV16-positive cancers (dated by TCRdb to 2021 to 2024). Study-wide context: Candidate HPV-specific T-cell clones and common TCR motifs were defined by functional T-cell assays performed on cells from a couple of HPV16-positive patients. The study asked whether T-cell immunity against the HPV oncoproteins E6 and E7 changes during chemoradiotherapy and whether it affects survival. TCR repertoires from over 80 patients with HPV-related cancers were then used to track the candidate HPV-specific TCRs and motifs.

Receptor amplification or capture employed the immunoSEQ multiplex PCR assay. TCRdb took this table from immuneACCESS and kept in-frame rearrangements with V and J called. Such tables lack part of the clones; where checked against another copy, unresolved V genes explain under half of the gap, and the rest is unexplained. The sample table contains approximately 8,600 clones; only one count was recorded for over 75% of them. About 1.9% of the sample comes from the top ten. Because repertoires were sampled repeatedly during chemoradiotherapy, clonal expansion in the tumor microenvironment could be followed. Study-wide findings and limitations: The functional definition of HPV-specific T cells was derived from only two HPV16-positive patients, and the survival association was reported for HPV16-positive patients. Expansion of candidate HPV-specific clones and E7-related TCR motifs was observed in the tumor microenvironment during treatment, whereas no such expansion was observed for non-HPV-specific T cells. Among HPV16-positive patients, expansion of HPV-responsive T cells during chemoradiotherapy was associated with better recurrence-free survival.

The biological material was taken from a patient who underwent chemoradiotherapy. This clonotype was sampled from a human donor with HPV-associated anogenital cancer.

The CDR3 reads CASRRETGPAIYF. The DNA sequence follows: TGCGCCAGCCGCCGAGAGACAGGGCCCGCCATATATTTT. This receptor chain uses TRBV5-1 and TRBJ1-3, and 7 junctional nucleotides match TRBD1. As encoded in the germline V gene, CDR1 is SGHRS while CDR2 is YFSETQ. From the cysteine through the phenylalanine, the CDR3 covers 13 amino acids. Just CDR3 DNA is preserved here, 39 bases in frame from base 1. From V the trimming removes 7 bases and from J it removes 11 bases, while the gene matches leave 12 bases of the junction unaccounted for.